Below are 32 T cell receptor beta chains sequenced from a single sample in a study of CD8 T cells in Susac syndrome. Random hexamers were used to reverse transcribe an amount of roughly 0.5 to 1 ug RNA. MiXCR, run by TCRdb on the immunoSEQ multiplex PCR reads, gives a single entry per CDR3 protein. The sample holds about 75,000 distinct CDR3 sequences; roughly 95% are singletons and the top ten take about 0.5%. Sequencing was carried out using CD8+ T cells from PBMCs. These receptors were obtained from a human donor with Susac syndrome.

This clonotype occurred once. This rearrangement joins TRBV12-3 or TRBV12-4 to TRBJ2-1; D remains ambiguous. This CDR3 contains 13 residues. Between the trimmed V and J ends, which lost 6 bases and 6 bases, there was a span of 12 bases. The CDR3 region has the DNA TGTGCCAGCAGCCCGATCCAACGCAATGAGCAGTTCTTC. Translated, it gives CASSPIQRNEQFF.

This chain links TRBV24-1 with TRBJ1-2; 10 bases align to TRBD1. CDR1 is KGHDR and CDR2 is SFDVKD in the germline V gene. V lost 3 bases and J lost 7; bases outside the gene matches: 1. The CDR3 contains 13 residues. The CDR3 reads CATSDRQGAGYTF. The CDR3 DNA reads TGTGCCACCAGTGATCGACAGGGGGCTGGCTACACCTTC.

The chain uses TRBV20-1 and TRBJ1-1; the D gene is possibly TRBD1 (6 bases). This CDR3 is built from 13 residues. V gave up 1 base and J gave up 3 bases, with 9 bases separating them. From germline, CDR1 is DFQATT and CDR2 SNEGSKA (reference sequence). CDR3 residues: CSARAGAYTEAFF. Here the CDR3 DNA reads TGCAGTGCTAGAGCGGGGGCCTACACTGAAGCTTTCTTT.

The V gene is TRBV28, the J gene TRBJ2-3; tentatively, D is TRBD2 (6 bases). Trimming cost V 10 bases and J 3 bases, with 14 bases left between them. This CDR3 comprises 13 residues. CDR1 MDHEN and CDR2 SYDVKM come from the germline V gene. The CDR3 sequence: CATGTPTTDTQYF. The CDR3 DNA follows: TGTGCCACCGGGACTCCGACAACAGATACGCAGTATTTT.

The CDR3 reads CASSGRDTYEQYF. CDR3 nucleotide sequence: TGTGCCAGCAGCGGACGAGACACATACGAGCAGTACTTC. The rearrangement uses TRBV3-1 and TRBJ2-7; D remains unclear. Germline loops: CDR1 LGHDT, CDR2 YNNKEL (reference sequence). V was cut by 5 bases and J by 4 bases, with 12 bases left in between. The CDR3 sequence is 13 residues long.

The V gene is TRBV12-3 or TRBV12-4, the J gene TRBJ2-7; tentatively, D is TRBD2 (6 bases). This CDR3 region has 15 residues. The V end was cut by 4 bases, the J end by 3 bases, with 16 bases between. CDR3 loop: CASSSSLARYYEQYF. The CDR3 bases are TGTGCCAGCAGTTCCAGCCTAGCGCGTTACTACGAGCAGTACTTC.

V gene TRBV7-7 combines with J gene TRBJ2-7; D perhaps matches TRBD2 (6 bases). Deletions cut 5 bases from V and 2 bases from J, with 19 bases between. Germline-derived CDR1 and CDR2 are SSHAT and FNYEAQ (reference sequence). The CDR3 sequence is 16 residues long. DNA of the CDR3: TGTGCCAGCAGCATGCTGGGACTTCCTACCCCCTACGAGCAGTACTTC. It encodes CASSMLGLPTPYEQYF.

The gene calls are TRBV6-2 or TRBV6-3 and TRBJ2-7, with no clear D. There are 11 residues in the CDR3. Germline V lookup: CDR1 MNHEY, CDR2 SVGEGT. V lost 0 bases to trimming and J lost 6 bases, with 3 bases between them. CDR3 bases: TGTGCCAGCAGTTACTCGAGCGAGCAGTACTTC. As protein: CASSYSSEQYF.

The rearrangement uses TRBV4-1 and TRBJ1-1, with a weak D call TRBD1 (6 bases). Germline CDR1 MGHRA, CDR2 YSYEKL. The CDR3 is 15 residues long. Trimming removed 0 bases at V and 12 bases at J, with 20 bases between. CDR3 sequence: CASSQDEAGGAKTFF. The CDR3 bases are TGCGCCAGCAGCCAAGATGAGGCGGGGGGGGCGAAAACTTTCTTT.

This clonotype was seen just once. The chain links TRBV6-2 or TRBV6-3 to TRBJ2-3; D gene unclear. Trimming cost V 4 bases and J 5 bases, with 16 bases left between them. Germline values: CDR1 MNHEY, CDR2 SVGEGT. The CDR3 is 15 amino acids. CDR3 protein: CASSSRTPWGDTQYF. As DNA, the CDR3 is TGTGCCAGCAGTTCTCGGACCCCTTGGGGAGATACGCAGTATTTT.

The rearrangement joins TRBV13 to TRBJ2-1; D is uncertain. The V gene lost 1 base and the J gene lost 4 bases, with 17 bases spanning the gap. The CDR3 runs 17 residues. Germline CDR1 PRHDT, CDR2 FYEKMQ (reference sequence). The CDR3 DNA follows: TGTGCCAGCAGCTTAGACTCATCCACACCCGGTTACAATGAGCAGTTCTTC. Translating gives CASSLDSSTPGYNEQFF.

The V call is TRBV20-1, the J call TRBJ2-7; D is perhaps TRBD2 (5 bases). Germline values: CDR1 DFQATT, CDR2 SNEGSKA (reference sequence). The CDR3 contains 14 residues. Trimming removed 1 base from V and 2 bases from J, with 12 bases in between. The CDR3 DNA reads TGCAGTGCTAGAGGTCCAGTGGGAGCCTACGAGCAGTACTTC. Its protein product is CSARGPVGAYEQYF.

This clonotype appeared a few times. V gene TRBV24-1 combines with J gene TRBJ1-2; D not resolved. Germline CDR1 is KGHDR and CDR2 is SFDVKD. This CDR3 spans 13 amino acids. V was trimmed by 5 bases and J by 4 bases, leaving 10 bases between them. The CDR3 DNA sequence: TGTGCCACCAGTGGGCAGCCCTTCTATGGCTACACCTTC. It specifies CATSGQPFYGYTF.

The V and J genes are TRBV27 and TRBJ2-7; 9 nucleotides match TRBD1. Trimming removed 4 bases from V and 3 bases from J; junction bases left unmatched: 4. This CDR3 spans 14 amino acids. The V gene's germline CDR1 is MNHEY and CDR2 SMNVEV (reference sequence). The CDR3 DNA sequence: TGTGCCAGCAGTTGGACAGGGGTCGACTACGAGCAGTACTTC. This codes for CASSWTGVDYEQYF.

CDR3 DNA: TGTGCCAGCAGCCCGGACAGGGCGGCCGGGGAGCTGTTTTTT. It specifies CASSPDRAAGELFF. V is TRBV16 and J is TRBJ2-2; 8 nucleotides align to TRBD1. The CDR3 spans 14 residues. The germline V gene has CDR1 KGHSY and CDR2 FQNENV. The junction had 4 bases not matched to a gene; V was cut back by 4 bases and J by 6 bases.

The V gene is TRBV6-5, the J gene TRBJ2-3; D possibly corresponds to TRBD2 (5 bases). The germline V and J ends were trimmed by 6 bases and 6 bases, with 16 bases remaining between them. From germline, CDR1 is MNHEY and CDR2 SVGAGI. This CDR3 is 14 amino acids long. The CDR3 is CASSRLSLPDTQYF. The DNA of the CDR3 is TGTGCCAGCAGCAGACTATCCCTCCCGGATACGCAGTATTTT.

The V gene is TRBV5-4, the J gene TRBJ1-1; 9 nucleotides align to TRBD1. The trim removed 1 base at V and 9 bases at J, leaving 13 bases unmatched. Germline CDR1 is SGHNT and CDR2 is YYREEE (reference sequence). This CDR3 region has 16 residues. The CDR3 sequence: CASSLREDRGTHKAFF. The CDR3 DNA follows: TGTGCCAGCAGCTTGAGGGAGGACAGGGGAACACACAAAGCTTTCTTT.

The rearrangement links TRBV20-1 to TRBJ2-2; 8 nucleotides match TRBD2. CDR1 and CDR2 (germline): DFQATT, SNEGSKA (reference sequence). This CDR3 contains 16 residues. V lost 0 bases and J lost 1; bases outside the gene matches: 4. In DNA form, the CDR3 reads TGCAGTGCTAGAGATTTCGCGGGGGGGAACACCGGGGAGCTGTTTTTT. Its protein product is CSARDFAGGNTGELFF.

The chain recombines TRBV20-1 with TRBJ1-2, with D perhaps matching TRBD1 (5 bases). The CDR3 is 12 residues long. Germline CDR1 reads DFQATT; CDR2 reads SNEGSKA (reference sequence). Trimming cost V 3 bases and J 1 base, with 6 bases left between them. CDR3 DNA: TGCAGTGCTAGGGACAATAACTATGGCTACACCTTC. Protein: CSARDNNYGYTF.

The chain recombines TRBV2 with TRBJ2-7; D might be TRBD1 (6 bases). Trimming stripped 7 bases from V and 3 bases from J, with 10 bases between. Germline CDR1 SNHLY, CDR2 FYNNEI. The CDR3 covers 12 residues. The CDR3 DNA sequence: TGTGCCAGCACAGGGGCGGGCTACGAGCAGTACTTC. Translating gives CASTGAGYEQYF.

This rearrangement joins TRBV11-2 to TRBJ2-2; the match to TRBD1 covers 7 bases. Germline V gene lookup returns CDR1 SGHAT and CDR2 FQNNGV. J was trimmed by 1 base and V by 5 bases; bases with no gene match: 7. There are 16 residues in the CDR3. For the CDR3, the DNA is TGTGCCAGCAGCCCGAGGGGGCGACAGAACACCGGGGAGCTGTTTTTT. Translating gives CASSPRGRQNTGELFF.

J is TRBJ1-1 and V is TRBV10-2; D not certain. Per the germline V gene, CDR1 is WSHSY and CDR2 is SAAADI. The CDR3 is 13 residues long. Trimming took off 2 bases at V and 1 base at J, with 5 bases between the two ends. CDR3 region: CASSETENTEAFF. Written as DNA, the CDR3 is TGCGCCAGCAGTGAGACAGAGAACACTGAAGCTTTCTTT.

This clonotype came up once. CDR3 sequence (DNA): TGTGCCACCAGTGGAAGGGACAGAGTAAACACCGGGGAGCTGTTTTTT. Encoded protein: CATSGRDRVNTGELFF. This chain links TRBV24-1 with TRBJ2-2; 7 nucleotides align to TRBD1. CDR3 length: 16 residues. Germline assignment: CDR1 KGHDR and CDR2 SFDVKD. Germline trimming cut 5 bases from V and 2 bases from J; bases unmatched to any gene: 7.

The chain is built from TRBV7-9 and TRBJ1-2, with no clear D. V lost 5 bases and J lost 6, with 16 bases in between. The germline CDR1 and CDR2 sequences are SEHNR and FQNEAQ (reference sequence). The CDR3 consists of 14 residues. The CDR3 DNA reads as TGTGCCAGCAGCGCCCTGGGTCATAGGGATGGCTACACCTTC. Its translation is CASSALGHRDGYTF.

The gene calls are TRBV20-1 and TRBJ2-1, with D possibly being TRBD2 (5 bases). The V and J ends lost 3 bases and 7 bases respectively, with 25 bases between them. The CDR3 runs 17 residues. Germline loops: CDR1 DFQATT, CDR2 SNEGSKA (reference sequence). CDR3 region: CSARRGQRRKDGNEQFF. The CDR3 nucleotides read TGCAGTGCTAGGCGAGGCCAGCGGAGGAAGGATGGGAATGAGCAGTTCTTC.

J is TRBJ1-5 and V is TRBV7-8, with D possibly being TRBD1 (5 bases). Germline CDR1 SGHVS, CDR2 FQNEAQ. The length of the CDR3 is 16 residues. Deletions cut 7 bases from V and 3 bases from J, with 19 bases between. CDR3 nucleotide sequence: TGTGCCAGCACCGATGGTTTGCGGGGCCTCAATCAGCCCCAGCATTTT. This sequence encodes CASTDGLRGLNQPQHF.

This CDR3 is CASSYETDRRQETQYF. For the CDR3, the DNA is TGTGCCAGCAGTTATGAAACCGACAGGAGACAAGAGACCCAGTACTTC. The V and J genes are TRBV28 and TRBJ2-5; tentatively, D is TRBD1 (6 bases). The V end lost 4 bases, the J end lost 2 bases, and 17 bases lay between the germline ends. The CDR3 sequence is 16 residues long. The germline V gene encodes CDR1 MDHEN and CDR2 SYDVKM.

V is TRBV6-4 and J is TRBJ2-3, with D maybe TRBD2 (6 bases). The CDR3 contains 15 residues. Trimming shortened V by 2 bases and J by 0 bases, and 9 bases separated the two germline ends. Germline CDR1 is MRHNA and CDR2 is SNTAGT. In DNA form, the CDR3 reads TGTGCCAGCAGTGACGGGGAGGCTAGCACAGATACGCAGTATTTT. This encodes CASSDGEASTDTQYF.

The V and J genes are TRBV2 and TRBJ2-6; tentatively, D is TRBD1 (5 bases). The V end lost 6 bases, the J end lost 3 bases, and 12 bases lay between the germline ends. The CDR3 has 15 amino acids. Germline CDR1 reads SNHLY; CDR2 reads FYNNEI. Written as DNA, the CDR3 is TGTGCCAGCAGGGCCAGGGTCGGTGGGGCCAACGTCCTGACTTTC. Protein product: CASRARVGGANVLTF.

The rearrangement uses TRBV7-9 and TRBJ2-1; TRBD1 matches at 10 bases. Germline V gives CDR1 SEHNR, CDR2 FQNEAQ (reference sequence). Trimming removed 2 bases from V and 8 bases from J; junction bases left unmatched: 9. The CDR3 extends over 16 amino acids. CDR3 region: CASSLQSTGGRDEQFF. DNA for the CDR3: TGTGCCAGCAGCTTACAGTCGACAGGGGGCAGGGATGAGCAGTTCTTC.

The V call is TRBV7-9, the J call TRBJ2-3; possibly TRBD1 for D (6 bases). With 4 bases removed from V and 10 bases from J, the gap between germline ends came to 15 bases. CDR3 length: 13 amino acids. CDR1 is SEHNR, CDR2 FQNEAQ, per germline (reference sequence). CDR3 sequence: CASSWTNREPQYF. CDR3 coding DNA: TGTGCCAGCAGCTGGACGAACAGGGAGCCGCAGTATTTT.

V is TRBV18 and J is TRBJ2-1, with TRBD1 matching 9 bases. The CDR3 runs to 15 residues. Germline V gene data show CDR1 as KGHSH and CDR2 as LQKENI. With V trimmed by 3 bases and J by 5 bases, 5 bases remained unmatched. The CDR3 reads CASSPRDRADNEQFF. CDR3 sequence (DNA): TGTGCCAGCTCACCGAGGGACAGGGCGGACAATGAGCAGTTCTTC. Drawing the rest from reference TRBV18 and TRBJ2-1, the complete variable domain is NAGVMQNPRHLVRRRGQEARLRCSPMKGHSHVYWYRQLPEEGLKFMVYLQKENIIDESGMPKERFSAEFPKEGPSILRIQQVVRGDSAAYFCASSPRDRADNEQFFGPGTRLTVL.